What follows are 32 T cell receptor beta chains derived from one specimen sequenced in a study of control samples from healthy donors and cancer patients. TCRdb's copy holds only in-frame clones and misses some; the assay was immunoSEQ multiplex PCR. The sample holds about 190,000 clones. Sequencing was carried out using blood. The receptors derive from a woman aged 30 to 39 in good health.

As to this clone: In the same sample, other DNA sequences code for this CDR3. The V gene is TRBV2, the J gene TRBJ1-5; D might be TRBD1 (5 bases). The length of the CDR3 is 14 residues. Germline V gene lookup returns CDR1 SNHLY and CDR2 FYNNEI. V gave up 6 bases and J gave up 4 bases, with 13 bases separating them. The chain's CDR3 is CASRRQGINQPQHF. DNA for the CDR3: TGTGCCAGCAGGAGGCAGGGCATAAATCAGCCCCAGCATTTT.

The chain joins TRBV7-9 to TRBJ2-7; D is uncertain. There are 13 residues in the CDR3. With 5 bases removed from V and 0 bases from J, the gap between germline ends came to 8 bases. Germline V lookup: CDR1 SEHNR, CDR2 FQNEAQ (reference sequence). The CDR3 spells CASSPRPSYEQYF. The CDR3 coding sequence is TGTGCCAGCAGCCCCCGTCCCTCCTACGAGCAGTACTTC.

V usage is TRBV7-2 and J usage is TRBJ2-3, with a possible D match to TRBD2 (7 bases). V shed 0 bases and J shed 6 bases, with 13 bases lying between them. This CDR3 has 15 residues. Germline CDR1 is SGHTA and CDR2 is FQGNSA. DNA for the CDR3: TGTGCCAGCAGCTTAGCGGTTGCGGGGGCGGATACGCAGTATTTT. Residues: CASSLAVAGADTQYF.

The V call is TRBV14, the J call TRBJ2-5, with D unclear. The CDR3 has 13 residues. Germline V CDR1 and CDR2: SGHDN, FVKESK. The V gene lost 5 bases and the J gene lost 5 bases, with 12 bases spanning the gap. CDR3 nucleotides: TGTGCCAGCAGCACATATCCGGTCGAGACCCAGTACTTC. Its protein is CASSTYPVETQYF.

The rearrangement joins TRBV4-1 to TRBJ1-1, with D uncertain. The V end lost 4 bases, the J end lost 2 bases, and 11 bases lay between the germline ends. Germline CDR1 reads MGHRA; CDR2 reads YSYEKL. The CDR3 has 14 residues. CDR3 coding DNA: TGCGCCAGCAGCCGGAGGACTGCCAACACTGAAGCTTTCTTT. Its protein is CASSRRTANTEAFF.

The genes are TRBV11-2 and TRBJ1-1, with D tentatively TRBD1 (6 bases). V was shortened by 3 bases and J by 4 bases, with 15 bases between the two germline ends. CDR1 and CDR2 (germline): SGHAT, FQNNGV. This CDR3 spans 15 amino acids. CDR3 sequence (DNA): TGTGCCAGCAGCTTCTATAGTGAAGGGGGCACTGAAGCTTTCTTT. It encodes CASSFYSEGGTEAFF. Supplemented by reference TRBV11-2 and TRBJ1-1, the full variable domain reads EAGVAQSPRYKIIEKRQSVAFWCNPISGHATLYWYQQILGQGPKLLIQFQNNGVVDDSQLPKDRFSAERLKGVDSTLKIQPAKLEDSAVYLCASSFYSEGGTEAFFGQGTRLTVV.

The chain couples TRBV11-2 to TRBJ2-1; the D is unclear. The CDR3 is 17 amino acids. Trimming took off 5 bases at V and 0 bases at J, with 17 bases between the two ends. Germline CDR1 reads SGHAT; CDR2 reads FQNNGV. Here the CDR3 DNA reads TGTGCCAGCAGCGCAGGACGTGGACGGAGCTCCTACAATGAGCAGTTCTTC. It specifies CASSAGRGRSSYNEQFF.

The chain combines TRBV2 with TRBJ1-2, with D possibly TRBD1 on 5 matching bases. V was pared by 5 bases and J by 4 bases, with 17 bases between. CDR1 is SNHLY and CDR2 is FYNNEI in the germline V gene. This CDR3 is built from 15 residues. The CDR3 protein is CASSPQSPGGYGYTF. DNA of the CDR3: TGTGCCAGCAGTCCACAGTCCCCCGGGGGCTATGGCTACACCTTC.

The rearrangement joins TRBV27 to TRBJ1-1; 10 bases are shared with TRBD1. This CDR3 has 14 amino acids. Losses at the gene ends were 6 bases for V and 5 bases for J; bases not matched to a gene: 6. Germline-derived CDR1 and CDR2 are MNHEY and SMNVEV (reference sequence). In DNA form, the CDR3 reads TGTGCCAGCAGCCTGGACAGGGGGGGGACTGAAGCTTTCTTT. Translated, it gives CASSLDRGGTEAFF.

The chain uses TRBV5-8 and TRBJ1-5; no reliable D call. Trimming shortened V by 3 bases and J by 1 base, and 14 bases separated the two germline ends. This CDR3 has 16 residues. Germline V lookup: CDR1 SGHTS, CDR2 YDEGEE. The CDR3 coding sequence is TGTGCCAGCAGCTCCAAGGATTTTTGGAGCAATCAGCCCCAGCATTTT. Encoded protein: CASSSKDFWSNQPQHF. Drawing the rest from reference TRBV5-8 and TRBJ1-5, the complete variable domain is EAGVTQSPTHLIKTRGQQATLRCSPISGHTSVYWYQQALGLGLQFLLWYDEGEERNRGNFPPRFSGRQFPNYSSELNVNALELEDSALYLCASSSKDFWSNQPQHFGDGTRLSIL.

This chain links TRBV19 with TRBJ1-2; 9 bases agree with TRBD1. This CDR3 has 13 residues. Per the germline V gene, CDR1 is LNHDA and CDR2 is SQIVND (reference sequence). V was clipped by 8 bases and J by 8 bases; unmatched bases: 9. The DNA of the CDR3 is TGTGCCAGTGGGGGAAGGACAGGGGACGGCTACACCTTC. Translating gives CASGGRTGDGYTF.

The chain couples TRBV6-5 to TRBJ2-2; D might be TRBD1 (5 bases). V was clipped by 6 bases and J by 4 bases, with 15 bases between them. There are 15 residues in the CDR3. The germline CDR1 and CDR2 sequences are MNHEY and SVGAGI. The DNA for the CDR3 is TGTGCCAGCAGCCCCAAGGGAAGGGGCACCGGGGAGCTGTTTTTT. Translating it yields CASSPKGRGTGELFF.

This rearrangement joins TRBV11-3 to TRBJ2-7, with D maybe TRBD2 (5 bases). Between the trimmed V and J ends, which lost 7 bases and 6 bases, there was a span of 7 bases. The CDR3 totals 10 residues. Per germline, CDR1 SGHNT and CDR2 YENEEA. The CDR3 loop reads CASNEGEQYF. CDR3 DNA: TGTGCCAGCAACGAGGGCGAGCAGTACTTC.

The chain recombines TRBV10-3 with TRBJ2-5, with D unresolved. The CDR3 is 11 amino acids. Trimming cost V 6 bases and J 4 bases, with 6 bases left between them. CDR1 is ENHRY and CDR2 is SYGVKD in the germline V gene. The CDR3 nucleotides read TGTGCCATCAGAATCAGAGAGACCCAGTACTTC. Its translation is CAIRIRETQYF.

The CDR3 bases are TGTGCCAGCGTCGCCGCTGGAAACACCATATATTTT. Protein: CASVAAGNTIYF. The chain carries TRBV28 and TRBJ1-3, with D unclear. With 8 bases removed from V and 2 bases from J, the gap between germline ends came to 7 bases. The CDR3 covers 12 residues. From germline, CDR1 is MDHEN and CDR2 SYDVKM. The full variable domain, in which reference TRBV28 and TRBJ1-3 provide the parts outside the CDR3, is DVKVTQSSRYLVKRTGEKVFLECVQDMDHENMFWYRQDPGLGLRLIYFSYDVKMKEKGDIPEGYSVSREKKERFSLILESASTNQTSMYLCASVAAGNTIYFGEGSWLTVV.

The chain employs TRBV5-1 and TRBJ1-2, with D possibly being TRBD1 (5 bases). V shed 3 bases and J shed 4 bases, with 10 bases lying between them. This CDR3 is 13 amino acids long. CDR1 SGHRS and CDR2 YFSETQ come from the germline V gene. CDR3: CASSSGGGYGYTF. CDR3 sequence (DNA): TGCGCCAGCAGCTCGGGGGGAGGCTATGGCTACACCTTC.

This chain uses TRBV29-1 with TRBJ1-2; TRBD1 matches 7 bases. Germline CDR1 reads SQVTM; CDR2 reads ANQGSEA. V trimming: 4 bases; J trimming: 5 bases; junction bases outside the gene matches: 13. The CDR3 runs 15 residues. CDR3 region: CSVVETGIRAYGYTF. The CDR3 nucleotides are TGCAGCGTTGTGGAGACAGGGATAAGGGCTTATGGCTACACCTTC.

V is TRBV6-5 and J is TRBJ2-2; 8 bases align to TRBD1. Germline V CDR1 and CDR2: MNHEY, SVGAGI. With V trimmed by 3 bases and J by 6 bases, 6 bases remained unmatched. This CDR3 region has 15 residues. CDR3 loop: CASSYTDRGPGELFF. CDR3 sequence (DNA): TGTGCCAGCAGTTATACAGACAGGGGACCCGGGGAGCTGTTTTTT.

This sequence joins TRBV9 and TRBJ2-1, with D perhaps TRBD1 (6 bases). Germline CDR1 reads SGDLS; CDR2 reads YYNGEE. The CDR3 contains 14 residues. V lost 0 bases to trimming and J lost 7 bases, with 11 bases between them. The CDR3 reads CASSVGGGSNEQFF. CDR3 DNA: TGTGCCAGCAGCGTAGGAGGGGGTTCTAATGAGCAGTTCTTC. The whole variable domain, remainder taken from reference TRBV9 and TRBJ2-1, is DSGVTQTPKHLITATGQRVTLRCSPRSGDLSVYWYQQSLDQGLQFLIQYYNGEERAKGNILERFSAQQFPDLHSELNLSSLELGDSALYFCASSVGGGSNEQFFGPGTRLTVL.

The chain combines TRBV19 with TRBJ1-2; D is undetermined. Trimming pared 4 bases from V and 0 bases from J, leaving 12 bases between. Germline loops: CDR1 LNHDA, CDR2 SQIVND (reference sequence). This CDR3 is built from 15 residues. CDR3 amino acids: CASSSEYSANYGYTF. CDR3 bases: TGTGCCAGTAGTAGTGAGTATTCGGCTAACTATGGCTACACCTTC.

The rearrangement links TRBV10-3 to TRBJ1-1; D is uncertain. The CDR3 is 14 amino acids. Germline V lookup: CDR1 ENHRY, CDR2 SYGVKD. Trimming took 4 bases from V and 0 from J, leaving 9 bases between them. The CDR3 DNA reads TGTGCCATCAGTGGGAGACACATGAACACTGAAGCTTTCTTT. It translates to CAISGRHMNTEAFF.

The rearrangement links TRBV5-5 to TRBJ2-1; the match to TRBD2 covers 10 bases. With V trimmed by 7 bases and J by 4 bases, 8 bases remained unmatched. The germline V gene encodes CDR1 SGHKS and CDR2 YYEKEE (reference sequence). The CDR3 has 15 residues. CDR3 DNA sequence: TGTGCCAGCTCGGCACTAGCGGGGACATACAATGAGCAGTTCTTC. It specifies CASSALAGTYNEQFF.

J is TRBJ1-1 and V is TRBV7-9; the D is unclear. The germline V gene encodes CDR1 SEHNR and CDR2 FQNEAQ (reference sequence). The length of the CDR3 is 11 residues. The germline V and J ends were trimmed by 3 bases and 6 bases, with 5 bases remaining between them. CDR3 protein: CASSFQPEAFF. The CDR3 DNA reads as TGTGCCAGCAGCTTCCAGCCTGAAGCTTTCTTT.

DNA of the CDR3: TGTGCCAGCAGTTTGAGTCGCTCTGGAAACACCATATATTTT. Translation gives CASSLSRSGNTIYF. This chain joins TRBV27 and TRBJ1-3, with no clear D. The CDR3 has 14 residues. Looked up from germline, CDR1 is MNHEY and CDR2 is SMNVEV (reference sequence). Deletions cut 3 bases from V and 0 bases from J, with 6 bases between.

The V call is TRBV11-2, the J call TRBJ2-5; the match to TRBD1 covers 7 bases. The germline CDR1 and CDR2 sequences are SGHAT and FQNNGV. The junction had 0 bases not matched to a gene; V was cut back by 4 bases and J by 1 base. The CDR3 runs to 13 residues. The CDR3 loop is CASSWDSQETQYF. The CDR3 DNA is TGTGCCAGCAGCTGGGACAGCCAAGAGACCCAGTACTTC.

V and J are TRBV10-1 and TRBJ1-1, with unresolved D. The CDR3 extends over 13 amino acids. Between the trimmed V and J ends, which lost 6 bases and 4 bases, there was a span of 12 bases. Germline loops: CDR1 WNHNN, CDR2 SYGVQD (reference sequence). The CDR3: CASSQRLSTEAFF. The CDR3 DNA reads TGCGCCAGCAGCCAAAGGCTATCCACTGAAGCTTTCTTT.

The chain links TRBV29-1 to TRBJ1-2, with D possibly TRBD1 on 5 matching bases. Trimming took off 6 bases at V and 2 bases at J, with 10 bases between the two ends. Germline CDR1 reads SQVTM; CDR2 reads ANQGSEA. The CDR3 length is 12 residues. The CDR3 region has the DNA TGCAGCGTGGGGTGGGGGAACTATGGCTACACCTTC. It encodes CSVGWGNYGYTF. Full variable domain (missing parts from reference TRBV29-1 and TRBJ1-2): SAVISQKPSRDICQRGTSLTIQCQVDSQVTMMFWYRQQPGQSLTLIATANQGSEATYESGFVIDKFPISRPNLTFSTLTVSNMSPEDSSIYLCSVGWGNYGYTFGSGTRLTVV.

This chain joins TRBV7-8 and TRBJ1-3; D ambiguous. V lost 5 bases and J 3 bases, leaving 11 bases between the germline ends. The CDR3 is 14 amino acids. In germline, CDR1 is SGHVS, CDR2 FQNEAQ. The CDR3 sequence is CASSLQTFGNTIYF. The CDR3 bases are TGTGCCAGCAGCCTCCAGACATTTGGAAACACCATATATTTT.

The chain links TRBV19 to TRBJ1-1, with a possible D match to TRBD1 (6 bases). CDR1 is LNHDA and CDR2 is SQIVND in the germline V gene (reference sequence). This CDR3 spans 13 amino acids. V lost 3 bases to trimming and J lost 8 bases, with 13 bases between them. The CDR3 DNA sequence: TGTGCCAGTAGTATCCGACCGGGGGGCGAAGCTTTCTTT. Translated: CASSIRPGGEAFF.

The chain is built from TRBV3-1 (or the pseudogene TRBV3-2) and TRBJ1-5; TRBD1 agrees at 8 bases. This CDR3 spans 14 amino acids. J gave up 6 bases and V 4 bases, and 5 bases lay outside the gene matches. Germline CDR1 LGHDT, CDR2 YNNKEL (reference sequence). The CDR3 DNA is TGTGCCAGCAGCCTTCAGGGGGCGGCTCAGCCCCAGCATTTT. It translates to CASSLQGAAQPQHF.

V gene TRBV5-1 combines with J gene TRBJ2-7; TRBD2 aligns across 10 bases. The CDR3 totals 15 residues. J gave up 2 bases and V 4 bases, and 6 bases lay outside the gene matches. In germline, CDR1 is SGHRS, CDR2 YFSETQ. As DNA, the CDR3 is TGCGCCAGCAGCCTTGGACTAGCGGTGACCTACGAGCAGTACTTC. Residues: CASSLGLAVTYEQYF. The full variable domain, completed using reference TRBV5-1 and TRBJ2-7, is KAGVTQTPRYLIKTRGQQVTLSCSPISGHRSVSWYQQTPGQGLQFLFEYFSETQRNKGNFPGRFSGRQFSNSRSEMNVSTLELGDSALYLCASSLGLAVTYEQYFGPGTRLTVT.

CDR3 protein: CASSLFLRGRNTEAFF. CDR3 nucleotides: TGTGCCAGCAGCTTATTTCTCAGGGGGAGGAACACTGAAGCTTTCTTT. V is TRBV7-9 and J is TRBJ1-1; 7 nucleotides line up with TRBD1. The CDR3 extends over 16 amino acids. The V gene end was trimmed by 2 bases and the J gene end by 1 base; junction bases not matched to a gene: 7. Looked up from germline, CDR1 is SEHNR and CDR2 is FQNEAQ (reference sequence).